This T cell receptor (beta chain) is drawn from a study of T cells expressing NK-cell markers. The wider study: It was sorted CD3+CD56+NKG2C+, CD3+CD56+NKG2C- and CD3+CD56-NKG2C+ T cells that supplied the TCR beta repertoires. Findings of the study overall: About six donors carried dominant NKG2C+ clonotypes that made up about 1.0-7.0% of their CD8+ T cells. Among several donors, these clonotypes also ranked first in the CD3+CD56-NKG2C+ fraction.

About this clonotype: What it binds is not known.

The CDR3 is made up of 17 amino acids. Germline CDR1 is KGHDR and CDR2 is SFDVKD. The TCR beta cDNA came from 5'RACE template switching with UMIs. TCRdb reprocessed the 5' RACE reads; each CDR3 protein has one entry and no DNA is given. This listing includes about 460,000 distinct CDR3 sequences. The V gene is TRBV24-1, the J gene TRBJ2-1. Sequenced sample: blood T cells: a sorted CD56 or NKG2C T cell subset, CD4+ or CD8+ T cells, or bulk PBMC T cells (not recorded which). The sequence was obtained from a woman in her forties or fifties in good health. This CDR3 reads CATSDGLAAHRYNEQFF.